This TCR beta chain comes out of a study of T-cell memory formation after mild COVID-19. The V end lost 2 bases, the J end lost 0 bases, and 9 bases lay between the germline ends. Germline V gene lookup returns CDR1 SGHTS and CDR2 YDEGEE. The CDR3 covers 15 residues. 5'RACE, which relied on constant-segment primers, yielded TCR alpha and TCR beta cDNA libraries carrying sample barcodes and UMIs. TCRdb independently ran MiXCR on the 5' RACE reads; one entry per CDR3 protein. This sample has 200,000 to 250,000 distinct CDR3 sequences, with roughly 10% found just once. The origin of this receptor is a man aged 18 to 29 who had mild COVID-19 (a few samples of this study predate the infection). Cell type and time point are not known. The sample consisted of PBMCs or a T cell subset sorted from them (not recorded which). The chain recombines TRBV5-8 with TRBJ2-1; unclear D gene. CDR3 coding DNA: TGTGCCAGCAGCTTTCGAGGCATCTCCTACAATGAGCAGTTCTTC. Amino acids: CASSFRGISYNEQFF.